The 24 T cell receptor beta chains below come from one sample, sequenced in a study of T cell responses to AZD1222 COVID-19 vaccine. Sequenced by immunoSEQ multiplex PCR; TCRdb stores in-frame clones only, minus some. The sample records about 140,000 clones, 90% to 95% being singletons. The material was peripheral blood, obtained 28 days after the second AZD1222 dose. These TCRs come from an adult who received the AZD1222 COVID-19 vaccine.

The chain is built from TRBV5-4 and TRBJ2-7; D gene unclear. V lost 1 base and J 3 bases, leaving 8 bases between the germline ends. Germline V gene lookup returns CDR1 SGHNT and CDR2 YYREEE (reference sequence). CDR3 length: 13 residues. CDR3 protein: CASSLSKNYEQYF. The CDR3 DNA sequence: TGTGCCAGCAGCTTGTCTAAGAACTACGAGCAGTACTTC.

This chain joins TRBV15 and TRBJ1-5; no firm D call. The CDR3 covers 13 residues. The V end was cut by 3 bases, the J end by 6 bases, with 9 bases between. In germline, CDR1 is LNHNV, CDR2 YYDKDF (reference sequence). The CDR3, as DNA: TGTGCCACCAGCAGGGGCAGAAGTCAGCCCCAGCATTTT. It codes for CATSRGRSQPQHF.

The chain links TRBV18 to TRBJ1-1; 9 bases fit TRBD1. Germline V lookup: CDR1 KGHSH, CDR2 LQKENI. This CDR3 spans 15 amino acids. J gave up 4 bases and V 3 bases, and 6 bases lay outside the gene matches. Here the CDR3 reads CASSPGQGWGTEAFF. The CDR3 nucleotides are TGTGCCAGCTCACCTGGACAGGGGTGGGGCACTGAAGCTTTCTTT.

The CDR3 DNA reads as TGTGCCAGCAGCCCATCTAGCGTTCCCTCCGAGCAGTACTTC. Residues: CASSPSSVPSEQYF. This chain links TRBV28 with TRBJ2-7, with a possible D match to TRBD2 (6 bases). V was clipped by 6 bases and J by 6 bases, with 18 bases between them. Germline V gives CDR1 MDHEN, CDR2 SYDVKM. This CDR3 is 14 amino acids long. Filled out from reference TRBV28 and TRBJ2-7, the complete variable domain reads DVKVTQSSRYLVKRTGEKVFLECVQDMDHENMFWYRQDPGLGLRLIYFSYDVKMKEKGDIPEGYSVSREKKERFSLILESASTNQTSMYLCASSPSSVPSEQYFGPGTRLTVT.

This chain links TRBV5-6 with TRBJ2-3, with 11 nucleotides matching TRBD2. This CDR3 is 15 amino acids long. From germline, CDR1 is SGHDT and CDR2 YYEEEE. Losses at the gene ends were 3 bases for V and 6 bases for J; bases not matched to a gene: 6. The CDR3 sequence is CASSSPSGGSDTQYF. CDR3 sequence (DNA): TGTGCCAGCAGCTCCCCTAGCGGGGGGAGCGATACGCAGTATTTT. Variable domain in full (rest from reference TRBV5-6 and TRBJ2-3): DAGVTQSPTHLIKTRGQQVTLRCSPKSGHDTVSWYQQALGQGPQFIFQYYEEEERQRGNFPDRFSGHQFPNYSSELNVNALLLGDSALYLCASSSPSGGSDTQYFGPGTRLTVL.

The chain joins TRBV7-8 to TRBJ2-3, with a possible D match to TRBD1 (5 bases). Between the trimmed V and J ends, which lost 5 bases and 5 bases, there was a span of 17 bases. The CDR3 totals 15 residues. CDR1 is SGHVS, CDR2 FQNEAQ, per germline. The CDR3 loop is CASSLRGINQDTQYF. The CDR3 bases are TGTGCCAGCAGCCTTAGGGGCATCAACCAAGATACGCAGTATTTT.

J is TRBJ1-1 and V is TRBV7-9; 11 bases are a match to TRBD1. V dropped 5 bases and J dropped 10; count of bases not matched to a gene: 9. Per germline, CDR1 SEHNR and CDR2 FQNEAQ (reference sequence). The CDR3 totals 14 residues. CDR3 DNA: TGTGCCAGCAGCCCGGGGGACAGGGGGAGAGGAGCTTTCTTT. As protein: CASSPGDRGRGAFF. The full variable domain, in which reference TRBV7-9 and TRBJ1-1 provide the parts outside the CDR3, is DTGVSQNPRHKITKRGQNVTFRCDPISEHNRLYWYRQTLGQGPEFLTYFQNEAQLEKSRLLSDRFSAERPKGSFSTLEIQRTEQGDSAMYLCASSPGDRGRGAFFGQGTRLTVV.

This chain joins TRBV7-8 and TRBJ2-2; 10 nucleotides line up with TRBD2. Germline V gene data show CDR1 as SGHVS and CDR2 as FQNEAQ. The CDR3 contains 17 residues. J was trimmed by 3 bases and V by 1 base; bases with no gene match: 5. As DNA, the CDR3 is TGTGCCAGCAGCTTAGGTTTAGCGGGGGGCGACACCGGGGAGCTGTTTTTT. Amino acid sequence: CASSLGLAGGDTGELFF.

The genes are TRBV19 and TRBJ2-5, with D tentatively TRBD2 (6 bases). V lost 6 bases to trimming and J lost 1 base, with 12 bases between them. This CDR3 is 14 amino acids long. Germline CDR1 and CDR2: LNHDA and SQIVND (reference sequence). The DNA for the CDR3 is TGTGCCAGTAGGAACCGGGGGAGCCAAGAGACCCAGTACTTC. Residues: CASRNRGSQETQYF.

This chain links TRBV5-8 with TRBJ2-7; D gene unclear. V lost 3 bases and J lost 6, with 7 bases in between. The germline CDR1 and CDR2 sequences are SGHTS and YDEGEE. The length of the CDR3 is 11 residues. The CDR3: CASSSVFEQYF. CDR3 in DNA: TGTGCCAGCAGCTCGGTATTCGAGCAGTACTTC.

The chain links TRBV24-1 to TRBJ1-2; D ambiguous. Trimming removed 5 bases from V and 1 base from J, with 16 bases in between. Germline V gives CDR1 KGHDR, CDR2 SFDVKD. The length of the CDR3 is 16 residues. CDR3 bases: TGTGCCACCAGTGCGTCATCTTTTAACCTTAACTATGGCTACACCTTC. This translates into CATSASSFNLNYGYTF.

V is TRBV6-2 or TRBV6-3 and J is TRBJ1-1; tentatively, D is TRBD1 (6 bases). With 4 bases removed from V and 0 bases from J, the gap between germline ends came to 18 bases. The CDR3 has 17 residues. Germline V lookup: CDR1 MNHEY, CDR2 SVGEGT. The CDR3 sequence: CASSFRPQGTMNTEAFF. Here the CDR3 DNA reads TGTGCCAGCAGTTTCCGCCCACAGGGCACCATGAACACTGAAGCTTTCTTT.

The chain combines TRBV5-6 with TRBJ1-1; no clear D. The CDR3 consists of 15 residues. Trimming shortened V by 1 base and J by 1 base, and 11 bases separated the two germline ends. Germline lookup yields CDR1 SGHDT and CDR2 YYEEEE. The CDR3 nucleotides read TGTGCCAGCAGCTTGTTTTTAAATGGGAACACTGAAGCTTTCTTT. It translates to CASSLFLNGNTEAFF.

The chain recombines TRBV27 with TRBJ1-2; tentatively, D is TRBD1 (6 bases). CDR3 length: 13 amino acids. Germline CDR1 reads MNHEY; CDR2 reads SMNVEV (reference sequence). Trimming left V 6 bases short and J 7 bases short, with 15 bases between. CDR3 sequence (DNA): TGTGCCAGCAGGACAGGACAAAGCGGTGGCTACACCTTC. Its translation is CASRTGQSGGYTF.

The chain combines TRBV27 with TRBJ2-3, with a weak D call TRBD2 (6 bases). The CDR3 sequence is 16 residues long. Germline CDR1 is MNHEY and CDR2 is SMNVEV (reference sequence). Trimming removed 0 bases from V and 0 bases from J, with 10 bases in between. CDR3 nucleotide sequence: TGTGCCAGCAGTTTATCACTAGCACAAAGCACAGATACGCAGTATTTT. Amino acids: CASSLSLAQSTDTQYF.

As for this clone: One end of the junction fails to match germline, which may point to a read error. The rearrangement uses TRBV19 and TRBJ1-1; maybe TRBD1 (5 bases). There are 11 residues in the CDR3. Germline assignment: CDR1 LNHDA and CDR2 SQIVND (reference sequence). CDR3: CASSIGAEAFF. The CDR3 region has the DNA TGTGCCAGTAGCATAGGGGCTGAAGCTTTCTTT.

V is TRBV27 and J is TRBJ2-5; 7 nucleotides line up with TRBD1. From germline, CDR1 is MNHEY and CDR2 SMNVEV (reference sequence). The CDR3 is 14 residues long. Losses at the gene ends were 4 bases for V and 5 bases for J; bases not matched to a gene: 7. DNA for the CDR3: TGTGCCAGCAGTTCTAACAGGGGTGGGGAGACCCAGTACTTC. It codes for CASSSNRGGETQYF.

J is TRBJ1-1 and V is TRBV4-2; no clear D. The CDR3 spans 15 residues. Per germline, CDR1 LGHNA and CDR2 YNFKEQ. Trimming cost V 0 bases and J 3 bases, with 11 bases left between them. CDR3 DNA sequence: TGTGCCAGCAGCCAAGAAGGCGAGAGGTACACTGAAGCTTTCTTT. This codes for CASSQEGERYTEAFF.

The chain uses TRBV7-3 and TRBJ2-6, with D unclear. The CDR3 has 18 amino acids. V shed 2 bases and J shed 0 bases, with 14 bases lying between them. Looked up from germline, CDR1 is SGHTA and CDR2 is FQGTGA. The CDR3 DNA follows: TGTGCCAGCAGCTTAGTCGGCACCACTCTCTCTGGGGCCAACGTCCTGACTTTC. Encoded protein: CASSLVGTTLSGANVLTF.

The rearrangement joins TRBV30 to TRBJ1-5; D may be TRBD1 (6 bases). CDR1 GTSNPN and CDR2 SVGIG come from the germline V gene (reference sequence). V was cut by 4 bases and J by 1 base, with 8 bases left in between. There are 13 residues in the CDR3. In DNA, the CDR3 is TGTGCCTGGAAGGGGGACAGCAATCAGCCCCAGCATTTT. It codes for CAWKGDSNQPQHF.

The CDR3 bases are TGCGCCAGCAGCTTAGGGCAGGGTTGGTATGGCTACACCTTC. This encodes CASSLGQGWYGYTF. The rearrangement uses TRBV5-1 and TRBJ1-2; a possible D gene is TRBD1 (5 bases). CDR1 and CDR2 from the germline V gene are SGHRS and YFSETQ. Between the trimmed V and J ends, which lost 2 bases and 5 bases, there was a span of 13 bases. The CDR3 is 14 residues long.

The rearrangement uses TRBV11-3 and TRBJ2-1, with D possibly being TRBD2 (5 bases). The CDR3 contains 19 residues. The V and J ends lost 1 base and 7 bases respectively, with 26 bases between them. Germline assignment: CDR1 SGHNT and CDR2 YENEEA. The CDR3 DNA reads TGTGCCAGCAGCTTAGGTGGGAACCGGACTCCACCTTTTTGGAATGAGCAGTTCTTC. As protein: CASSLGGNRTPPFWNEQFF.

The chain links TRBV4-1 to TRBJ2-2; D gene unclear. The CDR3 length is 13 residues. V was trimmed by 0 bases and J by 10 bases, leaving 9 bases between them. CDR1 MGHRA and CDR2 YSYEKL come from the germline V gene. The CDR3 sequence: CASSQESALELFF. CDR3 nucleotides: TGCGCCAGCAGCCAAGAATCGGCACTGGAGCTGTTTTTT.

The J gene is TRBJ2-1, the V gene TRBV4-1; the D gene is possibly TRBD2 (5 bases). V gave up 4 bases and J gave up 4 bases, with 11 bases separating them. Per the germline V gene, CDR1 is MGHRA and CDR2 is YSYEKL. The CDR3 is 14 amino acids. The CDR3 DNA reads as TGCGCCAGCAGCCCTCCGGGGAGATACAATGAGCAGTTCTTC. Translation gives CASSPPGRYNEQFF.